The 31 T cell receptor beta chains in this list originate from one sample, sequenced in a study of T cell responses to AZD1222 COVID-19 vaccine. The data were produced by immunoSEQ multiplex PCR, yet TCRdb's version contains in-frame clones alone and is incomplete. Seen here are 85,000 to 95,000 clones, nearly 90% observed once, and the top ten hold 8.4%. The sample here was peripheral blood, taken on day 0 of AZD1222 vaccination. These receptors came from an adult in good health.

The J gene is TRBJ2-7, the V gene TRBV9; the D call may be TRBD1 or TRBD2 (6 bases each). Trimming left V 3 bases short and J 3 bases short, with 10 bases between. The germline V gene encodes CDR1 SGDLS and CDR2 YYNGEE. The CDR3 runs to 13 residues. The CDR3 region has the DNA TGTGCCAGCAGCGGGGGGGCGGACTACGAGCAGTACTTC. It yields the protein CASSGGADYEQYF.

J is TRBJ2-3 and V is TRBV7-6; 7 bases fit TRBD2. Germline V gene data show CDR1 as SGHVS and CDR2 as FNYEAQ. Germline trimming cut 3 bases from V and 5 bases from J; bases unmatched to any gene: 14. The CDR3 has 17 amino acids. The CDR3 loop reads CASSFYAGDSDLDTQYF. Here the CDR3 DNA reads TGTGCCAGCAGCTTTTACGCGGGAGATTCGGACCTAGATACGCAGTATTTT.

The CDR3 nucleotides read TGTGCCAGCAGCCCAGGGACAGGAGACCAAGAGCAGTACTTC. Its translation is CASSPGTGDQEQYF. The V call is TRBV7-3, the J call TRBJ2-7; 8 bases align to TRBD1. Germline loops: CDR1 SGHTA, CDR2 FQGTGA. The CDR3 consists of 14 residues. The V segment lost 5 bases and the J segment 7 bases; nucleotides outside the gene matches: 10. The complete variable domain, with remaining parts taken from reference TRBV7-3 and TRBJ2-7, reads GAGVSQTPSNKVTEKGKYVELRCDPISGHTALYWYRQSLGQGPEFLIYFQGTGAADDSGLPNDRFFAVRPEGSVSTLKIQRTERGDSAVYLCASSPGTGDQEQYFGPGTRLTVT.

The rearrangement links TRBV11-2 to TRBJ2-1; D is unclear. Between the trimmed V and J ends, which lost 6 bases and 2 bases, there was a span of 17 bases. Germline CDR1 SGHAT, CDR2 FQNNGV. The CDR3 has 16 residues. CDR3 nucleotides: TGTGCCAGCAGAGGAAATGTAGGTCGTACCTACAATGAGCAGTTCTTC. As protein: CASRGNVGRTYNEQFF. Together with reference TRBV11-2 and TRBJ2-1, the CDR3 gives the full variable domain: EAGVAQSPRYKIIEKRQSVAFWCNPISGHATLYWYQQILGQGPKLLIQFQNNGVVDDSQLPKDRFSAERLKGVDSTLKIQPAKLEDSAVYLCASRGNVGRTYNEQFFGPGTRLTVL.

This rearrangement joins TRBV7-3 to TRBJ2-7, with D unclear. Trimming removed 3 bases from V and 3 bases from J, with 9 bases in between. The CDR3 spans 13 residues. Germline V gives CDR1 SGHTA, CDR2 FQGTGA. The CDR3 region has the DNA TGTGCCAGCAGCTTTGGGCAGTTCTACGAGCAGTACTTC. Encoded protein: CASSFGQFYEQYF.

This chain joins TRBV5-8 and TRBJ2-3, with D possibly TRBD2 on 5 matching bases. Germline loops: CDR1 SGHTS, CDR2 YDEGEE. There are 13 residues in the CDR3. V gave up 6 bases and J gave up 2 bases, with 10 bases separating them. The CDR3 DNA reads as TGTGCCAGCATAAGCGGCTTCACAGATACGCAGTATTTT. Protein product: CASISGFTDTQYF.

Details on this clone: An end of the junction differs from the germline gene, which may be a read error. The chain links TRBV6-5 to TRBJ1-3; D is ambiguous. The CDR3 length is 14 residues. Per the germline V gene, CDR1 is MNHEY and CDR2 is SVGAGI. DNA of the CDR3: TGTGCCAGCAGGGCACAGCTCTCTGGAAGCACCATATATTTT. Protein: CASRAQLSGSTIYF.

J is TRBJ2-3 and V is TRBV15; 10 positions agree with TRBD2. The CDR3 contains 15 residues. Trimming took 1 base from V and 9 from J; bases not matched to a gene: 7. CDR1 LNHNV and CDR2 YYDKDF come from the germline V gene (reference sequence). The CDR3 nucleotides are TGTGCCACCAGCAGAGTTAGCGGGGGGAAGAGGACGCAGTATTTT. Translation gives CATSRVSGGKRTQYF.

This rearrangement joins TRBV4-3 to TRBJ1-1, with D perhaps TRBD1 (6 bases). V was trimmed by 6 bases and J by 4 bases, leaving 15 bases between them. The CDR3 spans 14 residues. Germline loops: CDR1 LGHNA, CDR2 YSLEER. CDR3 sequence: CASSSTLRGTEAFF. The CDR3 DNA follows: TGCGCCAGCAGTTCAACCCTCAGGGGCACTGAAGCTTTCTTT.

The chain has TRBV6-5 and TRBJ2-6; no clear D gene. The CDR3 runs 13 residues. Trimming pared 8 bases from V and 4 bases from J, leaving 9 bases between. Looked up from germline, CDR1 is MNHEY and CDR2 is SVGAGI. CDR3 coding DNA: TGTGCCAGCCGGACCCCCGGGGCCAACGTCCTGACTTTC. The encoded protein is CASRTPGANVLTF.

The chain uses TRBV4-2 and TRBJ1-1; 7 bases map to TRBD1. The V segment lost 1 base and the J segment 4 bases; nucleotides outside the gene matches: 6. The CDR3 has 15 residues. CDR1 is LGHNA and CDR2 is YNFKEQ in the germline V gene. This CDR3 is CASSQGDREGTEAFF. CDR3 in DNA: TGTGCCAGCAGCCAAGGAGACAGGGAGGGCACTGAAGCTTTCTTT.

The V gene is TRBV5-4, the J gene TRBJ1-2, with TRBD1 as a possible D gene (6 bases). Germline lookup yields CDR1 SGHNT and CDR2 YYREEE (reference sequence). The CDR3 runs 15 residues. V lost 3 bases, J lost 8 bases, and 20 bases lay in between. CDR3: CASSSVTGTTIGYTF. In DNA form, the CDR3 reads TGTGCCAGCAGCTCGGTAACCGGGACAACGATCGGCTACACCTTC.

This chain connects TRBV21-1 to TRBJ1-6; the table calls TRBD1, which could not be checked here. TRBV21-1 is reported as a pseudogene. This CDR3 spans 14 amino acids. The CDR3 nucleotides read TGTGCCAGCAGCACATTTACAGGGAATTCACCCCTCCACTTT. This codes for CASSTFTGNSPLHF.

The V call is TRBV5-1, the J call TRBJ1-2; TRBD1 might be the D (6 bases). V was shortened by 2 bases and J by 4 bases, with 12 bases between the two germline ends. The CDR3 totals 14 residues. Germline V CDR1 and CDR2: SGHRS, YFSETQ. This chain's CDR3 is CASSFEGESYGYTF. Here the CDR3 DNA reads TGCGCCAGCAGCTTTGAGGGGGAGAGCTATGGCTACACCTTC. Combining the CDR3 with reference TRBV5-1 and TRBJ1-2 gives the whole variable domain KAGVTQTPRYLIKTRGQQVTLSCSPISGHRSVSWYQQTPGQGLQFLFEYFSETQRNKGNFPGRFSGRQFSNSRSEMNVSTLELGDSALYLCASSFEGESYGYTFGSGTRLTVV.

The chain is built from TRBV6-5 and TRBJ1-5, with D possibly TRBD1 on 6 matching bases. CDR3 length: 14 amino acids. Trimming removed 5 bases from V and 5 bases from J, with 13 bases in between. Germline V gives CDR1 MNHEY, CDR2 SVGAGI. As DNA, the CDR3 is TGTGCCAGCAGTCCCGGACAGCACGATCAGCCCCAGCATTTT. This translates into CASSPGQHDQPQHF.

The CDR3 DNA is TGTGCCTGGAGAGTAGGGACAGCTCAAGAAGCTTTCTTT. Translated: CAWRVGTAQEAFF. This sequence joins TRBV30 and TRBJ1-1; 7 bases map to TRBD1. Germline CDR1 is GTSNPN and CDR2 is SVGIG (reference sequence). V trimming: 3 bases; J trimming: 8 bases; junction bases outside the gene matches: 9. The CDR3 loop spans 13 amino acids.

The rearrangement uses TRBV5-4 and TRBJ1-4, with TRBD1 as a possible D gene (5 bases). The CDR3 length is 14 residues. Germline values: CDR1 SGHNT, CDR2 YYREEE (reference sequence). V lost 3 bases and J lost 8, with 14 bases in between. CDR3 amino acids: CASSSSGTREKLFF. In DNA, the CDR3 is TGTGCCAGCAGCTCCTCCGGGACCCGGGAAAAACTGTTTTTT.

This chain connects TRBV6-2 or TRBV6-3 to TRBJ1-2; no clear D gene. Trimming pared 5 bases from V and 4 bases from J, leaving 11 bases between. The CDR3 length is 13 residues. Germline loops: CDR1 MNHEY, CDR2 SVGEGT. CDR3 bases: TGTGCCAGCAGTCCCCGCGGCAGCTATGGCTACACCTTC. Translation: CASSPRGSYGYTF.

The chain carries TRBV3-1 (or the pseudogene TRBV3-2) and TRBJ1-2; 7 positions agree with TRBD1. The CDR3 is made up of 13 amino acids. Germline assignment: CDR1 LGHDT and CDR2 YNNKEL (reference sequence). V dropped 1 base and J dropped 11; count of bases not matched to a gene: 7. The CDR3 nucleotides are TGTGCCAGCAGCCAAGGAAGGGGGCTGGTTTACACCTTC. This codes for CASSQGRGLVYTF.

The J gene is TRBJ2-5, the V gene TRBV27; TRBD2 agrees at 7 bases. CDR1 is MNHEY, CDR2 SMNVEV, per germline (reference sequence). This CDR3 contains 16 residues. The J segment lost 5 bases and the V segment lost 6 bases, leaving 15 bases of the junction unmatched. The CDR3 region has the DNA TGTGCCAGCAGCTATTCTTCTCGGACTAGAGAGGAGACCCAGTACTTC. It encodes CASSYSSRTREETQYF.

The V and J genes are TRBV4-1 and TRBJ2-7; D is ambiguous. Between the trimmed V and J ends, which lost 1 base and 3 bases, there was a span of 7 bases. The CDR3 spans 13 residues. Germline CDR1 and CDR2: MGHRA and YSYEKL. The CDR3: CASSQVGLYEQYF. The CDR3 DNA follows: TGCGCCAGCAGCCAAGTAGGCCTCTACGAGCAGTACTTC.

As to this clone: Other nucleotide sequences from this sample produce the same CDR3. The gene calls are TRBV27 and TRBJ2-1; 7 bases fit TRBD2. Trimming at V came to 3 bases and at J to 1 base, leaving 3 bases not matched to a gene. The CDR3 runs 15 residues. Looked up from germline, CDR1 is MNHEY and CDR2 is SMNVEV (reference sequence). This chain's CDR3 is CASSLVGGSYNEQFF. In DNA, the CDR3 is TGTGCCAGCAGTTTGGTGGGGGGGTCCTACAATGAGCAGTTCTTC.

V usage is TRBV7-9 and J usage is TRBJ2-5, with D unresolved. CDR3 length: 13 amino acids. The ends were cut back, 1 base at V and 1 base at J, with 4 bases in the middle. Germline CDR1 is SEHNR and CDR2 is FQNEAQ (reference sequence). The CDR3 bases are TGTGCCAGCAGCTTAGGGAGCCAAGAGACCCAGTACTTC. Amino acids: CASSLGSQETQYF.

This clone occurred once. The rearrangement uses TRBV5-4 and TRBJ2-1, with 8 bases fitting TRBD2. V was pared by 2 bases and J by 4 bases, with 2 bases of the junction left unmatched. The CDR3 has 14 amino acids. CDR1 is SGHNT, CDR2 YYREEE, per germline (reference sequence). The CDR3 bases are TGTGCCAGCAGCTTCGCGGGGGGATACAATGAGCAGTTCTTC. This encodes CASSFAGGYNEQFF.

The chain employs TRBV7-2 and TRBJ2-3, with a weak D call TRBD2 (6 bases). The CDR3 runs to 14 residues. Trimming stripped 4 bases from V and 5 bases from J, with 13 bases between. CDR1 and CDR2 (germline): SGHTA, FQGNSA. CDR3 amino acids: CASSSSLALDTQYF. The CDR3 nucleotides read TGTGCCAGCAGCTCCTCACTAGCCCTAGATACGCAGTATTTT.

V usage is TRBV7-3 and J usage is TRBJ2-3, with D possibly matching TRBD2 (7 bases). The V and J ends lost 2 bases and 0 bases respectively, with 9 bases between them. CDR3 length: 15 amino acids. Germline CDR1 and CDR2: SGHTA and FQGTGA. Written as DNA, the CDR3 is TGTGCCAGCAGCTTAGCGGGGGCGAGCACAGATACGCAGTATTTT. This sequence encodes CASSLAGASTDTQYF. Looking up the rest from reference TRBV7-3 and TRBJ2-3 gives the full variable domain: GAGVSQTPSNKVTEKGKYVELRCDPISGHTALYWYRQSLGQGPEFLIYFQGTGAADDSGLPNDRFFAVRPEGSVSTLKIQRTERGDSAVYLCASSLAGASTDTQYFGPGTRLTVL.

The chain combines TRBV7-2 with TRBJ2-6; TRBD1 is a possible D gene (5 bases). Looked up from germline, CDR1 is SGHTA and CDR2 is FQGNSA. V lost 2 bases, J lost 5 bases, and 19 bases lay in between. This CDR3 has 18 residues. CDR3 nucleotide sequence: TGTGCCAGCAGCTTATTGCAGGGAAGGGTAGTTAGGGCCAACGTCCTGACTTTC. It specifies CASSLLQGRVVRANVLTF.

This chain uses TRBV5-4 with TRBJ2-3, with D possibly being TRBD1 or TRBD2 (7 bases each). V dropped 6 bases and J dropped 1 base, with 12 bases sitting between them. From germline, CDR1 is SGHNT and CDR2 YYREEE (reference sequence). This CDR3 region has 14 residues. CDR3 protein: CASTGGGRTDTQYF. The CDR3 nucleotides read TGTGCCAGCACAGGGGGGGGGCGCACAGATACGCAGTATTTT. Full variable domain (missing parts from reference TRBV5-4 and TRBJ2-3): ETGVTQSPTHLIKTRGQQVTLRCSSQSGHNTVSWYQQALGQGPQFIFQYYREEENGRGNFPPRFSGLQFPNYSSELNVNALELDDSALYLCASTGGGRTDTQYFGPGTRLTVL.

The genes are TRBV4-1 and TRBJ2-7; D gene unclear. The CDR3 has 15 residues. The V gene's germline CDR1 is MGHRA and CDR2 YSYEKL. V was trimmed by 1 base and J by 2 bases, leaving 12 bases between them. For the CDR3, the DNA is TGCGCCAGCAGCCAAGCCCGGAGTACCACCTACGAGCAGTACTTC. Its translation is CASSQARSTTYEQYF.

The V and J genes are TRBV30 and TRBJ1-6, with TRBD1 identical over 7 bases. With V trimmed by 6 bases and J by 2 bases, 4 bases remained unmatched. CDR1 and CDR2 (germline): GTSNPN, SVGIG (reference sequence). The CDR3 is 14 amino acids. The DNA for the CDR3 is TGTGCCTGTCGACAGGGAACCTATAATTCACCCCTCCACTTT. This sequence encodes CACRQGTYNSPLHF. Using reference TRBV30 and TRBJ1-6 for the parts outside the CDR3, the full variable domain is SQTIHQWPATLVQPVGSPLSLECTVEGTSNPNLYWYRQAAGRGLQLLFYSVGIGQISSEVPQNLSASRPQDRQFILSSKKLLLSDSGFYLCACRQGTYNSPLHFGNGTRLTVT.

This chain joins TRBV7-2 and TRBJ2-7; TRBD2 is a possible D gene (6 bases). CDR1 is SGHTA and CDR2 is FQGNSA in the germline V gene. V gave up 4 bases and J gave up 4 bases, with 8 bases separating them. CDR3 length equals 12 residues. CDR3 coding DNA: TGTGCCAGCAGCTCGGGAGTTTACGAGCAGTACTTC. As protein: CASSSGVYEQYF.